This TCR beta chain was sequenced in a study of blood T cells in healthy people across ages. Study results and caveats: Age showed a roughly linear inverse relationship with TCR beta diversity per million T cells.

Sample-barcoded 5' priming and a J-beta primer mix drove a second PCR of 7 to 11 cycles. All cDNA molecules were each tagged by a template-switch adaptor with 12 random nucleotides. There were at least 2.5 million CDR3-containing paired-end reads obtained from each sample. TCRdb reprocessed the 5' RACE reads with MiXCR, giving one entry per CDR3 protein. The sample shows roughly 1.4 million distinct CDR3 sequences, roughly 60% of them seen only once. The length of the CDR3 is 18 residues. Germline CDR1 is SNHLY and CDR2 is FYNNEI. V was pared by 3 bases and J by 0 bases, with 8 bases of the junction left unmatched. A word on this clonotype: Its antigen is still unknown.

The genes are TRBV2 and TRBJ2-6, with TRBD1 identical over 7 bases. This TCR derives from a man in his late teens or twenties in good health. Sequenced input: blood. The CDR3 protein is CASSDAWGQSSGANVLTF. The CDR3 DNA reads TGTGCCAGCAGTGACGCCTGGGGACAGAGCTCTGGGGCCAACGTCCTGACTTTC.